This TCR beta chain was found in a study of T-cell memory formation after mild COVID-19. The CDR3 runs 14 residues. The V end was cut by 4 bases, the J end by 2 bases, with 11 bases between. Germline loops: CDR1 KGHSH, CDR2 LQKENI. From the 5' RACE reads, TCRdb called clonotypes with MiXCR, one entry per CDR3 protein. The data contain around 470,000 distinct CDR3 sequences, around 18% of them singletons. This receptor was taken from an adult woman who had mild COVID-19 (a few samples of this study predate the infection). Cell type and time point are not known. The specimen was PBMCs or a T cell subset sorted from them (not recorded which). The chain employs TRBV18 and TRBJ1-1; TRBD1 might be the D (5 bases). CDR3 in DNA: TGTGCCAGCTCACGGGACGGAGCCAACACTGAAGCTTTCTTT. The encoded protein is CASSRDGANTEAFF.